One and the same sample provided the 18 T cell receptor beta chains below, sequenced in a study of blood T cell repertoires in COVID-19. Profiling relied on immunoSEQ multiplex PCR, and the TCRdb table lists in-frame clones only, not all of them. The table has approximately 400,000 clones, around 83% seen once. The sequencing input was PBMCs or T cells enriched from blood (not recorded which). Every receptor here comes from a woman between 50 and 59 years old who had recovered from COVID-19.

This chain uses TRBV10-3 with TRBJ2-2; TRBD1 matches 7 bases. The CDR3 extends over 13 amino acids. Germline V gives CDR1 ENHRY, CDR2 SYGVKD. With 6 bases clipped from V and 4 bases from J, the junction kept 2 bases outside the gene matches. The CDR3 coding sequence is TGTGCCATCAGGGGGGACAGCACCGGGGAGCTGTTTTTT. As protein: CAIRGDSTGELFF.

V usage is TRBV30 and J usage is TRBJ2-3; D call uncertain. V lost 2 bases to trimming and J lost 0 bases, with 12 bases between them. The CDR3 totals 15 residues. Germline V lookup: CDR1 GTSNPN, CDR2 SVGIG (reference sequence). CDR3 DNA sequence: TGTGCCTGGAGTATAGCAACGCCGAGCACAGATACGCAGTATTTT. Protein product: CAWSIATPSTDTQYF.

This clone was found a few times. The genes are TRBV2 and TRBJ2-1, with TRBD2 matching over 10 bases. The CDR3 is 14 residues long. In germline, CDR1 is SNHLY, CDR2 FYNNEI. V lost 2 bases, J lost 10 bases, and 5 bases stayed unmatched. The CDR3 bases are TGTGCCAGCAGTGAACTAGCGGGAGTAGGGGAGCAGTTCTTC. It is translated as CASSELAGVGEQFF.

V and J are TRBV2 and TRBJ2-7; 10 nucleotides line up with TRBD1. Germline V CDR1 and CDR2: SNHLY, FYNNEI. V gave up 8 bases and J gave up 3 bases; unmatched junction bases: 1. The CDR3 contains 12 residues. The CDR3 here is CASRDRGYEQYF. Written as DNA, the CDR3 is TGTGCCAGCCGGGACAGGGGCTACGAGCAGTACTTC.

The table lists this clone with a few counts. The V and J genes are TRBV4-2 and TRBJ2-1, with 14 bases lining up with TRBD2. V lost 4 bases to trimming and J lost 4 bases; unmatched junction nucleotides: 18. The V gene's germline CDR1 is LGHNA and CDR2 YNFKEQ. The CDR3 contains 21 residues. The CDR3 region has the DNA TGTGCCAGCAGCCTCACGACCAGGACGGGGACTAGCGGGGGCATATACAATGAGCAGTTCTTC. Amino acid sequence: CASSLTTRTGTSGGIYNEQFF.

This clone appeared once. The gene calls are TRBV30 and TRBJ2-1; 9 nucleotides align to TRBD2. V shed 4 bases, J shed 2 bases, and the junction held 9 bases outside the gene matches. Per the germline V gene, CDR1 is GTSNPN and CDR2 is SVGIG (reference sequence). CDR3 size: 16 residues. CDR3 coding DNA: TGTGCCTGGACAAGGGGACTAGCAGGTCCCTACAATGAGCAGTTCTTC. Protein: CAWTRGLAGPYNEQFF.

The chain combines TRBV7-9 with TRBJ1-1; D is uncertain. V dropped 2 bases and J dropped 5 bases, with 9 bases sitting between them. The CDR3 spans 13 residues. CDR1 and CDR2 from the germline V gene are SEHNR and FQNEAQ (reference sequence). Written as DNA, the CDR3 is TGTGCCAGCAGCTTACTCGGGGAAACTGAAGCTTTCTTT. Translating it yields CASSLLGETEAFF. Using reference TRBV7-9 and TRBJ1-1 for the parts outside the CDR3, the full variable domain is DTGVSQNPRHKITKRGQNVTFRCDPISEHNRLYWYRQTLGQGPEFLTYFQNEAQLEKSRLLSDRFSAERPKGSFSTLEIQRTEQGDSAMYLCASSLLGETEAFFGQGTRLTVV.

The rearrangement uses TRBV5-1 and TRBJ1-5, with a weak D call TRBD1 (5 bases). From germline, CDR1 is SGHRS and CDR2 YFSETQ. This CDR3 is 15 amino acids long. Trimming pared 1 base from V and 4 bases from J, leaving 12 bases between. The DNA of the CDR3 is TGCGCCAGCAGCTTGATAGGGGCGGCGAATCAGCCCCAGCATTTT. This codes for CASSLIGAANQPQHF.

The V gene is TRBV27, the J gene TRBJ1-5; 9 bases fit TRBD1. Germline CDR1 MNHEY, CDR2 SMNVEV (reference sequence). This CDR3 is 19 amino acids long. V was clipped by 6 bases and J by 0 bases; unmatched bases: 15. The CDR3 DNA reads TGTGCCAGCAGGAGCACCGGGACAGGGAGGGATTATAGCAATCAGCCCCAGCATTTT. Protein sequence: CASRSTGTGRDYSNQPQHF.

The chain recombines TRBV5-5 with TRBJ1-4; D not resolved. Trimming shortened V by 4 bases and J by 7 bases, and 17 bases separated the two germline ends. The CDR3 extends over 15 amino acids. The V gene's germline CDR1 is SGHKS and CDR2 YYEKEE (reference sequence). The CDR3 spells CASSPVSLGREKLFF. CDR3 in DNA: TGTGCCAGCAGCCCGGTGAGTCTGGGCCGTGAAAAACTGTTTTTT.

Details on this clone: At one end the junction does not follow the germline gene, possibly because of a read error. The genes are TRBV6-5 and TRBJ1-3; unclear D gene. Germline V gene data show CDR1 as MNHEY and CDR2 as SVGAGI. The CDR3 is 16 amino acids. The CDR3 nucleotides are TGTGCCAGCAGCTACTTCGGAGGTTCCTCTGGAAACACCATATATTTT. Translating gives CASSYFGGSSGNTIYF.

The chain couples TRBV9 to TRBJ2-2, with TRBD1 matching over 9 bases. CDR1 and CDR2 (germline): SGDLS, YYNGEE. Trimming at V came to 0 bases and at J to 6 bases, leaving 3 bases not matched to a gene. The CDR3 has 15 residues. CDR3 residues: CASSVGQGESGELFF. CDR3 nucleotides: TGTGCCAGCAGCGTAGGACAGGGGGAGTCCGGGGAGCTGTTTTTT.

V gene TRBV19 combines with J gene TRBJ2-1, with 9 bases lining up with TRBD1. Trimming took 5 bases from V and 1 from J; bases not matched to a gene: 6. The germline V gene encodes CDR1 LNHDA and CDR2 SQIVND (reference sequence). There are 16 residues in the CDR3. CDR3 residues: CASSSTGTGSYNEQFF. Here the CDR3 DNA reads TGTGCCAGTAGTTCTACCGGGACAGGGTCCTACAATGAGCAGTTCTTC.

The V call is TRBV30, the J call TRBJ1-6; TRBD1 agrees at 7 bases. The V gene's germline CDR1 is GTSNPN and CDR2 SVGIG (reference sequence). V gave up 4 bases and J gave up 10 bases; unmatched junction bases: 7. The CDR3 runs to 13 residues. The chain's CDR3 is CAWTKGALSPLHF. For the CDR3, the DNA is TGTGCCTGGACCAAGGGGGCCTTATCACCCCTCCACTTT.

The V call is TRBV7-9, the J call TRBJ1-1; 7 nucleotides match TRBD1. Germline V gives CDR1 SEHNR, CDR2 FQNEAQ (reference sequence). The V segment lost 1 base and the J segment 6 bases; nucleotides outside the gene matches: 8. The CDR3 totals 15 residues. Written as DNA, the CDR3 is TGTGCCAGCAGCTTAGTTAGGGGGCGCCCCCCTGAAGCTTTCTTT. It codes for CASSLVRGRPPEAFF.

This chain connects TRBV3-1 (or the pseudogene TRBV3-2) to TRBJ2-3; TRBD2 agrees at 7 bases. J lost 4 bases, V lost 2 bases, and 12 bases had no gene match. CDR1 is LGHDT, CDR2 YNNKEL, per germline (reference sequence). CDR3 length: 17 amino acids. For the CDR3, the DNA is TGTGCCAGCAGCCAAAGACCCAGCGGGATAAGCCCAGATACGCAGTATTTT. Translated, it gives CASSQRPSGISPDTQYF.

The sample holds one count of this clone. This chain joins TRBV7-3 and TRBJ2-3; 10 bases line up with TRBD2. CDR3 length: 16 residues. Germline V gives CDR1 SGHTA, CDR2 FQGTGA. Trimming took 5 bases from V and 4 from J; bases not matched to a gene: 9. The CDR3 loop is CASSPPSGGASDTQYF. DNA for the CDR3: TGTGCCAGCAGCCCCCCGAGCGGGGGGGCCTCAGATACGCAGTATTTT.

CDR3 region: CASSIFGTEGGYTF. The DNA for the CDR3 is TGTGCCAGTAGTATCTTTGGGACAGAGGGAGGCTACACCTTC. The chain carries TRBV19 and TRBJ1-2, with 7 bases that match TRBD1. Unmatched junction bases numbered 9, after V lost 3 bases and J lost 8 bases. Germline values: CDR1 LNHDA, CDR2 SQIVND (reference sequence). CDR3 length: 14 residues.